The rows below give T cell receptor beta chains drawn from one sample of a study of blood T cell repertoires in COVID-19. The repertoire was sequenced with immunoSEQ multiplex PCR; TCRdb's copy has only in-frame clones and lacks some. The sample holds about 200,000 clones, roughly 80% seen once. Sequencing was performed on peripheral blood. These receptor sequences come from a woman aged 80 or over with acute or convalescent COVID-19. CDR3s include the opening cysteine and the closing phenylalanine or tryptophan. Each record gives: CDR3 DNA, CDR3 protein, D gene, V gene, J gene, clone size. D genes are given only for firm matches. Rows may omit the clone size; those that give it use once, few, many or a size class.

CDR3 DNA: TGTGCCTGGAGTCCCGGACAGGGAGTCCTATATTTT
CDR3 protein: CAWSPGQGVLYF
D gene: TRBD1
V gene: TRBV30
J gene: TRBJ1-3
clone size: -

CDR3 DNA: TGTGCCAGCAGCTCCCGGACAGTGTTGAACACTGAAGCTTTCTTT
CDR3 protein: CASSSRTVLNTEAFF
D gene: -
V gene: TRBV7-2
J gene: TRBJ1-1
clone size: -

CDR3 DNA: TGTGCCAGCAGTGAACACGCGGGAGGCCCGAGTTCACCCCTCCACTTT
CDR3 protein: CASSEHAGGPSSPLHF
D gene: -
V gene: TRBV6-1
J gene: TRBJ1-6
clone size: once

CDR3 DNA: TGTGCCAGCATCCCTGGCGAGAGGAGCTCCTACGAGCAGTACTTC
CDR3 protein: CASIPGERSSYEQYF
D gene: -
V gene: TRBV28
J gene: TRBJ2-7
clone size: -

CDR3 DNA: TGTGCCAGTAGTGAGACTGTCCACTCCTATAATTCACCCCTCCACTTT
CDR3 protein: CASSETVHSYNSPLHF
D gene: -
V gene: TRBV19
J gene: TRBJ1-6
clone size: -

CDR3 DNA: TGTGCCAGTAGCCGGGATAGCGGGGGGGTTCGGGAGACCCAGTACTTC
CDR3 protein: CASSRDSGGVRETQYF
D gene: TRBD2
V gene: TRBV19
J gene: TRBJ2-5
clone size: -

CDR3 DNA: TGTGCCAGTAACCCTAGCGGGGCTTCCTACGAGCAGTACTTC
CDR3 protein: CASNPSGASYEQYF
D gene: TRBD2
V gene: TRBV19
J gene: TRBJ2-7
clone size: -

CDR3 DNA: TGTGCTAGTGGTTCCCTAACACAGGGGGGAAACACTGAAGCTTTCTTT
CDR3 protein: CASGSLTQGGNTEAFF
D gene: TRBD1
V gene: TRBV12-5
J gene: TRBJ1-1
clone size: -

CDR3 DNA: TGCAGCGTTGAACTAGCGGGCCTTCTAGGTAGTGGAAACACCATATATTTT
CDR3 protein: CSVELAGLLGSGNTIYF
D gene: -
V gene: TRBV29-1
J gene: TRBJ1-3
clone size: -

CDR3 DNA: TGTGCCATCAGTGGGCCGGGGAATACGCAGTATTTT
CDR3 protein: CAISGPGNTQYF
D gene: -
V gene: TRBV10-3
J gene: TRBJ2-3
clone size: few

CDR3 DNA: TGCGCCAGCAGCCAAGATCGGAGGGACAGAGCCTACGAGCAGTACTTC
CDR3 protein: CASSQDRRDRAYEQYF
D gene: -
V gene: TRBV4-1
J gene: TRBJ2-7
clone size: -

CDR3 DNA: TGTGCCAGCAGTTATCGGGAGGGGGCCCGAACCGGGGAGCTGTTTTTT
CDR3 protein: CASSYREGARTGELFF
D gene: -
V gene: TRBV6-2/TRBV6-3
J gene: TRBJ2-2
clone size: -

CDR3 DNA: TGTGCCAGCAGTGAAGAGCGGGGATCCTATGGCTACACCTTC
CDR3 protein: CASSEERGSYGYTF
D gene: -
V gene: TRBV6-1
J gene: TRBJ1-2
clone size: -

CDR3 DNA: TGTGCCAGCAGTTACTCCGGACTTAATAGCGGTCAGCCCCAGCATTTT
CDR3 protein: CASSYSGLNSGQPQHF
D gene: -
V gene: TRBV6-6
J gene: TRBJ1-5
clone size: -

CDR3 DNA: TGTGCCAGCAGCTTACTAGCGGGGGGCCAAGAGACCCAGTACTTC
CDR3 protein: CASSLLAGGQETQYF
D gene: TRBD2
V gene: TRBV11-2
J gene: TRBJ2-5
clone size: -

CDR3 DNA: TGTGCCAGCAGCTTAGTGGTAGGCGGGGGGGCCTTCGACGAGCAGTACTTC
CDR3 protein: CASSLVVGGGAFDEQYF
D gene: TRBD2
V gene: TRBV11-3
J gene: TRBJ2-7
clone size: -

CDR3 DNA: TGTGCCAGCAGCTTTGGGAGGGTGACTGAAGCTTTCTTT
CDR3 protein: CASSFGRVTEAFF
D gene: -
V gene: TRBV11-3
J gene: TRBJ1-1
clone size: -